Listed below are T cell receptor beta chains from one sample, sequenced in a study of chemoradiotherapy in HPV16-positive cancers. Assay used: immunoSEQ multiplex PCR; TCRdb lists only in-frame clones, some missing. The repertoire includes fewer than 70,000 clones, more than 75% of them detected once, and roughly 3.3% sits in the top ten. Sample: blood, taken from a patient who underwent chemoradiotherapy. The receptor source for this set is a human donor with HPV-associated anogenital cancer. The CDR3 runs from the conserved cysteine through the conserved F or W. The D gene is left open where the match is weak. Some rows have no size entry. The others give once, few or many, or a class for an expanded clone.

CDR3: CASSPSIGAGSYEQYF
DNA: TGTGCCAGCAGCCCAAGTATCGGTGCGGGTTCCTACGAGCAGTACTTC
V: TRBV7-6
size: -
length: 16
J: TRBJ2-7
D: -

CDR3: CAISESATRAGGGNEQFF
DNA: TGTGCCATCAGTGAGTCGGCTACTAGAGCGGGAGGTGGTAATGAGCAGTTCTTC
V: TRBV10-3
size: -
length: 18
J: TRBJ2-1
D: TRBD2

CDR3: CSARTGPGYTF
DNA: TGCAGTGCTAGAACAGGGCCGGGCTACACCTTC
V: TRBV20-1
size: -
length: 11
J: TRBJ1-2
D: -

CDR3: CASSQSTDTQYF
DNA: TGCGCCAGCAGCCAGTCGACAGATACGCAGTATTTT
V: TRBV5-1
size: once
length: 12
J: TRBJ2-3
D: -

CDR3: CASSRGDSRTPPTYEQYF
DNA: TGTGCCAGCAGCAGGGGTGACTCACGGACACCTCCAACCTACGAGCAGTACTTC
V: TRBV2
size: -
length: 18
J: TRBJ2-7
D: -

CDR3: CASSVSGTPETQYF
DNA: TGTGCCAGTAGTGTGAGCGGGACCCCAGAGACCCAGTACTTC
V: TRBV19
size: -
length: 14
J: TRBJ2-5
D: TRBD2

CDR3: CASSYGFGQQETQYF
DNA: TGTGCCAGCAGTTACGGCTTCGGGCAACAAGAGACCCAGTACTTC
V: TRBV6-5
size: -
length: 15
J: TRBJ2-5
D: -

CDR3: CASSKGGESYGYTF
DNA: TGTGCCAGCAGCAAAGGCGGGGAAAGCTATGGCTACACCTTC
V: TRBV5-4
size: -
length: 14
J: TRBJ1-2
D: -

CDR3: CAWSVLLAFDGNEQFF
DNA: TGTGCCTGGAGTGTTCTACTAGCGTTTGACGGCAATGAGCAGTTCTTC
V: TRBV30
size: -
length: 16
J: TRBJ2-1
D: TRBD2

CDR3: CASTGTGANQPQHF
DNA: TGTGCCAGCACGGGGACAGGGGCAAATCAGCCCCAGCATTTT
V: TRBV6-1
size: -
length: 14
J: TRBJ1-5
D: TRBD1

CDR3: CASSMISLNTEAFF
DNA: TGTGCCAGTAGTATGATTTCGCTGAACACTGAAGCTTTCTTT
V: TRBV19
size: few
length: 14
J: TRBJ1-1
D: -

CDR3: CAWRGLTHEQFF
DNA: TGTGCCTGGAGGGGCCTAACTCATGAGCAGTTCTTC
V: TRBV30
size: -
length: 12
J: TRBJ2-1
D: -

CDR3: CAIAGVSTDTQYF
DNA: TGTGCCATTGCGGGGGTTAGCACAGATACGCAGTATTTT
V: TRBV10-3
size: -
length: 13
J: TRBJ2-3
D: TRBD2

CDR3: CASSLAEDQPQHF
DNA: TGTGCCAGCAGCTTAGCGGAGGACCAGCCCCAGCATTTT
V: TRBV7-9
size: once
length: 13
J: TRBJ1-5
D: -

CDR3: CASSLLASSEDQPQHF
DNA: TGCGCCAGCAGCTTGTTGGCCAGCAGCGAGGATCAGCCCCAGCATTTT
V: TRBV5-1
size: -
length: 16
J: TRBJ1-5
D: -

CDR3: CASGSPSGQKNTEAFF
DNA: TGTGCTAGTGGTTCCCCGTCGGGACAAAAGAACACTGAAGCTTTCTTT
V: TRBV12-5
size: -
length: 16
J: TRBJ1-1
D: -

CDR3: CASSEVLQGGGYTF
DNA: TGTGCCAGCAGTGAAGTTTTACAGGGCGGTGGCTACACCTTC
V: TRBV2
size: -
length: 14
J: TRBJ1-2
D: -

CDR3: CASSLRFINSPLHF
DNA: TGTGCCAGCAGCCTTAGGTTTATTAATTCACCCCTCCACTTT
V: TRBV2
size: once
length: 14
J: TRBJ1-6
D: -

CDR3: CASSARNFAEAFF
DNA: TGTGCCAGCAGCGCAAGGAATTTCGCTGAAGCTTTCTTT
V: TRBV9
size: -
length: 13
J: TRBJ1-1
D: -

CDR3: CASSLDRGKAYEQYF
DNA: TGTGCCAGCAGCTTAGACAGGGGGAAGGCCTACGAGCAGTACTTC
V: TRBV7-8
size: -
length: 15
J: TRBJ2-7
D: TRBD1

CDR3: CASSPSGQGQQYF
DNA: TGTGCCAGCAGCCCATCCGGACAGGGCCAGCAGTACTTC
V: TRBV7-9
size: few
length: 13
J: TRBJ2-7
D: TRBD1

CDR3: CASSLGGGMNTEAFF
DNA: TGTGCCAGCAGCTTGGGTGGCGGAATGAACACTGAAGCTTTCTTT
V: TRBV5-6
size: -
length: 15
J: TRBJ1-1
D: -

CDR3: CASSVDKGRSTEAFF
DNA: TGTGCCAGCAGCGTAGATAAGGGTCGGAGCACTGAAGCTTTCTTT
V: TRBV9
size: -
length: 15
J: TRBJ1-1
D: -

CDR3: CASSQRGQGGTEAFF
DNA: TGTGCCAGCAGCCAAAGAGGACAGGGAGGCACTGAAGCTTTCTTT
V: TRBV11-2
size: -
length: 15
J: TRBJ1-1
D: TRBD1

CDR3: CASSFDRENIQYF
DNA: TGCGCCAGCAGCTTCGACAGGGAAAACATTCAGTACTTC
V: TRBV5-1
size: -
length: 13
J: TRBJ2-4
D: TRBD1

CDR3: CASSPGGLAGTEQYF
DNA: TGTGCCAGCAGCCCAGGTGGACTAGCGGGGACCGAGCAGTACTTC
V: TRBV7-3
size: -
length: 15
J: TRBJ2-7
D: TRBD2

CDR3: CASRDDTGELFF
DNA: TGTGCCAGCAGAGACGACACCGGGGAGCTGTTTTTT
V: TRBV25-1
size: -
length: 12
J: TRBJ2-2
D: -

CDR3: CATSRGGGAGDTQYF
DNA: TGTGCCACCAGCCGGGGAGGGGGGGCGGGAGATACGCAGTATTTT
V: TRBV15
size: -
length: 15
J: TRBJ2-3
D: -

CDR3: CASGEGQGAGEKLFF
DNA: TGCGCCAGCGGAGAGGGGCAGGGGGCAGGTGAAAAACTGTTTTTT
V: TRBV5-1
size: few
length: 15
J: TRBJ1-4
D: TRBD1

CDR3: CASILQTGVGTGELFF
DNA: TGTGCCAGCATACTTCAAACGGGAGTGGGGACCGGGGAGCTGTTTTTT
V: TRBV7-8
size: -
length: 16
J: TRBJ2-2
D: -

CDR3: CSARWGQKAFF
DNA: TGCAGTGCTAGATGGGGACAGAAAGCTTTCTTT
V: TRBV20-1
size: -
length: 11
J: TRBJ1-1
D: TRBD1

CDR3: CASSPTGSDTQYF
DNA: TGTGCCAGCAGCCCAACGGGGTCAGATACGCAGTATTTT
V: TRBV5-4
size: -
length: 13
J: TRBJ2-3
D: -

CDR3: CASSLGQGAQEQYF
DNA: TGCGCCAGCAGCTTAGGACAGGGGGCCCAGGAGCAGTACTTC
V: TRBV5-1
size: -
length: 14
J: TRBJ2-7
D: TRBD1

CDR3: CASSGTGGTHEAFF
DNA: TGTGCCAGCAGTGGTACAGGGGGTACCCATGAAGCTTTCTTT
V: TRBV6-4
size: -
length: 14
J: TRBJ1-1
D: TRBD1

CDR3: CASSEGLAGSGTDTQYF
DNA: TGTGCCAGCTCAGAGGGACTAGCGGGATCAGGCACAGATACGCAGTATTTT
V: TRBV18
size: once
length: 17
J: TRBJ2-3
D: TRBD2

CDR3: CAWSTGMETQYF
DNA: TGTGCCTGGAGTACAGGGATGGAGACCCAGTACTTC
V: TRBV30
size: -
length: 12
J: TRBJ2-5
D: -

CDR3: CASSVSSWSNQPQHF
DNA: TGTGCCAGCAGCGTCTCCTCATGGAGCAATCAGCCCCAGCATTTT
V: TRBV11-2
size: -
length: 15
J: TRBJ1-5
D: -

CDR3: CASRIYRDREQYF
DNA: TGTGCCAGCAGGATATACAGGGATCGGGAGCAGTACTTC
V: TRBV6-5
size: -
length: 13
J: TRBJ2-7
D: -

CDR3: CASSAGERETQYF
DNA: TGTGCCAGCAGCGCAGGGGAAAGGGAGACCCAGTACTTC
V: TRBV21-1
size: -
length: 13
J: TRBJ2-5
D: -

CDR3: CASSSTGGEQTQYF
DNA: TGTGCTAGCAGCTCTACAGGGGGCGAACAGACCCAGTACTTC
V: TRBV7-7
size: -
length: 14
J: TRBJ2-5
D: TRBD1

CDR3: CASSPGLAGEIATQYF
DNA: TGCGCCAGCAGCCCGGGACTAGCGGGAGAAATCGCGACCCAGTACTTC
V: TRBV5-1
size: -
length: 16
J: TRBJ2-5
D: TRBD2

CDR3: CASSPGQGSVNTEAFF
DNA: TGCGCCAGCAGCCCAGGACAGGGTAGCGTGAACACTGAAGCTTTCTTT
V: TRBV5-1
size: -
length: 16
J: TRBJ1-1
D: TRBD1

CDR3: CASSWGSRTESSYNSPLHF
DNA: TGTGCCAGCAGCTGGGGGAGTAGGACGGAGAGCTCCTATAATTCACCCCTCCACTTT
V: TRBV11-2
size: -
length: 19
J: TRBJ1-6
D: -

CDR3: CASSRGSEAFF
DNA: TGTGCCAGCAGCCGAGGTTCTGAAGCTTTCTTT
V: TRBV7-8
size: -
length: 11
J: TRBJ1-1
D: -

CDR3: CASSGVVGGYTF
DNA: TGTGCCAGCAGCGGAGTAGTGGGCGGCTACACCTTC
V: TRBV9
size: -
length: 12
J: TRBJ1-2
D: -

CDR3: CASSSSAGGVPDTQYF
DNA: TGTGCCAGTAGTTCTTCAGCGGGGGGGGTACCAGATACGCAGTATTTT
V: TRBV19
size: -
length: 16
J: TRBJ2-3
D: TRBD2

CDR3: CASTQIQGQGGINQPQHF
DNA: TGCGCCAGCACCCAAATTCAGGGACAGGGTGGAATAAATCAGCCCCAGCATTTT
V: TRBV10-1
size: few
length: 18
J: TRBJ1-5
D: TRBD1

CDR3: CASSLGQGDSGNTIYF
DNA: TGTGCCAGCAGCCTTGGACAGGGGGACTCTGGAAACACCATATATTTT
V: TRBV7-2
size: -
length: 16
J: TRBJ1-3
D: TRBD1

CDR3: CASSLTTSGRETQYF
DNA: TGTGCCAGCAGCTTGACAACTAGCGGGAGGGAGACCCAGTACTTC
V: TRBV5-4
size: -
length: 15
J: TRBJ2-5
D: TRBD2

CDR3: CASSAPLGGQETQYF
DNA: TGTGCCAGCAGTGCCCCCTTGGGGGGCCAAGAGACCCAGTACTTC
V: TRBV25-1
size: -
length: 15
J: TRBJ2-5
D: -

CDR3: CASSIDRGVPYGYTF
DNA: TGTGCCAGTAGTATAGATCGCGGGGTCCCTTATGGCTACACCTTC
V: TRBV19
size: -
length: 15
J: TRBJ1-2
D: -

CDR3: CASSSPGLAGSYEQYF
DNA: TGTGCCAGTAGTTCTCCGGGACTAGCGGGGTCCTACGAGCAGTACTTC
V: TRBV19
size: -
length: 16
J: TRBJ2-7
D: TRBD2

CDR3: CASSPGTGVRQETQYF
DNA: TGTGCCAGCAGTCCTGGGACAGGGGTCCGACAAGAGACCCAGTACTTC
V: TRBV28
size: -
length: 16
J: TRBJ2-5
D: TRBD1